A single count supports the clone carrying this T cell receptor (beta chain). What it recognizes is unknown. About 0.45 to 1 ug RNA was reverse transcribed with random hexamers. TCRdb independently ran MiXCR on the immunoSEQ multiplex PCR reads; one entry per CDR3 protein. Of 150,000 to 200,000 distinct CDR3 sequences in the sample, roughly nine tenths were seen once. This sample is part of a study of CD8 T cells in Susac syndrome. Points from the study as a whole: No clonal expansion appeared among CD4+ T cells in Susac patients.

V lost 7 bases to trimming and J lost 1 base, with 12 bases between them. Germline V gene sequence: CDR1 MDHEN, CDR2 SYDVKM. The CDR3 totals 14 residues. TEMRA cells were FACS-enriched, and CD8+ and CD4+ T cells were isolated negatively. Sequenced sample: CD4+ T cells from PBMCs. The clonotype was recovered from a human donor with Susac syndrome. The V call is TRBV28, the J call TRBJ2-3; possible D gene TRBD2, 5 bases. This CDR3 reads CASISVGGTDTQYF. CDR3 DNA: TGTGCCAGCATCTCCGTCGGGGGCACAGATACGCAGTATTTT.